This T cell receptor (beta chain) came from a study of control samples from healthy donors and cancer patients. The table came from immunoSEQ multiplex PCR; TCRdb's copy has only in-frame clones and leaves some out. The sample lists 70,000 to 90,000 clones; just under 95% were seen once. Sequencing input: blood. This sequence originates from a woman aged 18-29 years in good health.

CDR3 nucleotide sequence: TGCGCCAGCAGCTCTAGCGGGGGGAAGCCATCCTACGAGCAGTACTTC. Encoded protein: CASSSSGGKPSYEQYF. The rearrangement links TRBV5-1 to TRBJ2-7; TRBD2 agrees at 11 bases. The CDR3 sequence is 16 residues long. V shed 3 bases and J 1 base; nucleotides not matched to a gene: 6. Germline V gene data show CDR1 as SGHRS and CDR2 as YFSETQ.